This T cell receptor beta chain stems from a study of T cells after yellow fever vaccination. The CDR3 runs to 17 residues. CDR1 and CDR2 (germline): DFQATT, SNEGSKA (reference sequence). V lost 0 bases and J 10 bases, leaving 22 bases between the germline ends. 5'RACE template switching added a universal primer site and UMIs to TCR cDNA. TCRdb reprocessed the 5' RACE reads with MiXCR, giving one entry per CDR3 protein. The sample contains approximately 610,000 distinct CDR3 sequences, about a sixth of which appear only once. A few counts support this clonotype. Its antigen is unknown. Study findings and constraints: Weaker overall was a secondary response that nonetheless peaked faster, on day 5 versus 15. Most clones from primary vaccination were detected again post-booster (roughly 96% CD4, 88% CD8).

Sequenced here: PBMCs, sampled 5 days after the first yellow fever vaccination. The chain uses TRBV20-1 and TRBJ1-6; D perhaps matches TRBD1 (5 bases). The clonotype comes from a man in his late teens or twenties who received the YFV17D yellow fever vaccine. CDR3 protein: CSARDGGAPTWGSPLHF. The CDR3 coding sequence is TGCAGTGCTAGAGATGGGGGAGCCCCCACGTGGGGGTCACCCCTCCACTTT.